These 9 T cell receptor beta chains came from one sample sequenced in a study of identical twins. TCRdb reprocessed the 5' RACE reads via MiXCR and lists one record per CDR3 protein. Among some 590,000 distinct CDR3 sequences listed, approximately 10% were seen once. This sample also appeared in a second study, on yellow fever vaccine responses in identical twins.

The sample was PBMCs. All receptors derive from a woman younger than 35 in good health.

This clonotype has a count of ten or more. The chain employs TRBV10-3 and TRBJ2-5; the D gene is possibly TRBD2 (6 bases). CDR3 length: 16 amino acids. Germline assignment: CDR1 ENHRY and CDR2 SYGVKD. The germline V and J ends were trimmed by 0 bases and 1 base, with 12 bases remaining between them. CDR3 DNA: TGTGCCATCAGTGAGTCAGACCTAGCGCCCCAAGAGACCCAGTACTTC. Translation gives CAISESDLAPQETQYF.

This clonotype has a count of ten or more. V is TRBV6-1 and J is TRBJ1-1; 10 bases are a match to TRBD1. The V segment lost 6 bases and the J segment 2 bases; nucleotides outside the gene matches: 6. CDR1 and CDR2 from the germline V gene are MNHNS and SASEGT. The CDR3 length is 15 residues. The CDR3 spells CASRTGTGANTEAFF. The CDR3 DNA reads TGTGCCAGCAGAACCGGGACAGGGGCTAACACTGAAGCTTTCTTT.

This clonotype was counted ten times or more. The CDR3 bases are TGCGCCAGCAGCCAAGGGACAAACTATAATGAGCAGTTCTTC. This gives the protein CASSQGTNYNEQFF. The chain combines TRBV4-3 with TRBJ2-1, with TRBD1 as a possible D gene (5 bases). V lost 1 base, J lost 7 bases, and 11 bases lay in between. CDR1 and CDR2 (germline): LGHNA, YSLEER. CDR3 size: 14 residues.

The chain combines TRBV6-2 or TRBV6-3 with TRBJ2-1; tentative D call: TRBD2 (5 bases). Trimming pared 5 bases from V and 6 bases from J, leaving 20 bases between. Germline V CDR1 and CDR2: MNHEY, SVGEGT. The CDR3 has 16 amino acids. The CDR3 loop is CASSPPGVAPPNEQFF. The DNA of the CDR3 is TGTGCCAGCAGTCCCCCCGGGGTAGCACCCCCCAATGAGCAGTTCTTC.

The V call is TRBV14, the J call TRBJ2-1; perhaps TRBD1 as D (5 bases). With 0 bases removed from V and 6 bases from J, the gap between germline ends came to 12 bases. The CDR3 is 15 amino acids. Germline CDR1 and CDR2: SGHDN and FVKESK. The CDR3 spells CASSQESTRGNEQFF. DNA of the CDR3: TGTGCCAGCAGCCAAGAATCTACAAGGGGCAATGAGCAGTTCTTC. The full variable domain, its missing parts supplied by reference TRBV14 and TRBJ2-1, is EAGVTQFPSHSVIEKGQTVTLRCDPISGHDNLYWYRRVMGKEIKFLLHFVKESKQDESGMPNNRFLAERTGGTYSTLKVQPAELEDSGVYFCASSQESTRGNEQFFGPGTRLTVL.

This clonotype was detected many times. The rearrangement joins TRBV6-6 to TRBJ2-1; D possibly uses TRBD1 or TRBD2 (5 bases each). Germline lookup yields CDR1 MNHNY and CDR2 SVGAGI (reference sequence). The V end was cut by 5 bases, the J end by 9 bases, with 8 bases between. The CDR3 is 11 amino acids. The CDR3 loop reads CASSPGTEQFF. Here the CDR3 DNA reads TGTGCCAGCAGTCCCGGGACTGAGCAGTTCTTC.

J is TRBJ2-5 and V is TRBV7-8; 8 nucleotides line up with TRBD2. The V gene end was trimmed by 4 bases and the J gene end by 3 bases; junction bases not matched to a gene: 13. The germline gives CDR1 SGHVS, CDR2 FQNEAQ. The CDR3 loop spans 17 amino acids. CDR3 coding DNA: TGTGCCAGCAGCTACCCTCGAAGCGGGGGTGAGAAAGAGACCCAGTACTTC. It translates to CASSYPRSGGEKETQYF.

This clonotype was picked up many times. The V gene is TRBV27, the J gene TRBJ2-7, with 9 positions matching TRBD1. In germline, CDR1 is MNHEY, CDR2 SMNVEV (reference sequence). J lost 2 bases, V lost 5 bases, and 4 bases had no gene match. The CDR3 is 14 amino acids. CDR3 bases: TGTGCCAGCAGTCCCGGGACAGGGCCCTACGAGCAGTACTTC. Residues: CASSPGTGPYEQYF.

This chain links TRBV4-3 with TRBJ2-1; the D gene could be TRBD1 or TRBD2 (5 bases each). The V and J ends lost 0 bases and 2 bases respectively, with 14 bases between them. Germline lookup yields CDR1 LGHNA and CDR2 YSLEER. This CDR3 contains 17 residues. CDR3 sequence (DNA): TGCGCCAGCAGCCAAGATTGGGTGGGGGACGCCTACAATGAGCAGTTCTTC. This codes for CASSQDWVGDAYNEQFF.